The clone carrying this T cell receptor (beta chain) was observed a few times. Its antigen is undetermined. The sample is drawn from a study of T-cell memory formation after mild COVID-19. Study-wide points: For contracting clones, CD4+ ones sat mainly in CM and EM, CD8+ in EMRA. CD4/CD8 balance characterized clones contracting day 15 to 85, and CD4+ skew characterized later expanders. Memory sampled before infection contained some responding clones, suggesting cross-reactive memory joined.

Constant-segment-primed 5'RACE gave TCR alpha and TCR beta cDNA libraries with sample barcodes and UMIs. One entry per CDR3 protein results from TCRdb running MiXCR on the 5' RACE reads. The table has roughly 280,000 distinct CDR3 sequences, about 17% seen once. The TCR was taken from a man younger than 35 who had mild COVID-19 (a few samples of this study predate the infection). Cell type and time point are not known. The sequenced sample consisted of PBMCs or a T cell subset sorted from them (not recorded which).

CDR3 region: CASSQGDRGSEQYF. CDR3 bases: TGCGCCAGCAGCCAAGGGGACAGGGGGTCCGAGCAGTACTTC. The V call is TRBV4-3, the J call TRBJ2-7; 11 nucleotides match TRBD1. The CDR3 has 14 residues. The ends lost 1 base at V and 6 bases at J; junction bases unmatched: 2. Looked up from germline, CDR1 is LGHNA and CDR2 is YSLEER.